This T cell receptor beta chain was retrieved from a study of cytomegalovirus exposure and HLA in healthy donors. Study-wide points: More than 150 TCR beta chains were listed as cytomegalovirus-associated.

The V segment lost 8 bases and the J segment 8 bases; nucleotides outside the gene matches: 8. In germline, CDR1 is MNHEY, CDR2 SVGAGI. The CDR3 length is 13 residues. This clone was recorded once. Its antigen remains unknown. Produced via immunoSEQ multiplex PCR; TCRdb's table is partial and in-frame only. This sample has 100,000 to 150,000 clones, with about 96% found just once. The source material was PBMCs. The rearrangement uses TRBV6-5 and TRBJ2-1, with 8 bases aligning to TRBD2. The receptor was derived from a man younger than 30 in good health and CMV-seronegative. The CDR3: CASASTGGHEQFF. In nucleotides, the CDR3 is TGTGCCAGCGCCTCGACGGGGGGGCATGAGCAGTTCTTC.